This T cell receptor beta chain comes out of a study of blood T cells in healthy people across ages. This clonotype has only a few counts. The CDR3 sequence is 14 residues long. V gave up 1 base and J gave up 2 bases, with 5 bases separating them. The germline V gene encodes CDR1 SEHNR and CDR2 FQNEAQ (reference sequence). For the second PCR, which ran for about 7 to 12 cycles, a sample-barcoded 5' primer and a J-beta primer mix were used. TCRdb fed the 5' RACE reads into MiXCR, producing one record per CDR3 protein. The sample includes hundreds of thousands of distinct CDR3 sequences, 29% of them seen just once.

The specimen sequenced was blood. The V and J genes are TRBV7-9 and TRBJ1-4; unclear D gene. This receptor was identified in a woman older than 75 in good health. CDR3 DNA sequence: TGTGCCAGCAGCTTAGGCCTTACTAATGAAAAACTGTTTTTT. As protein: CASSLGLTNEKLFF.